Below, 27 T cell receptor beta chains from the same sample are listed, as sequenced in a study of metastatic and nonmetastatic thyroid tumors (dated by TCRdb to the early 2020s). No patient had received any treatment before thyroid surgery. Library preparation employed PCR. Sequencing instrument: Illumina HiSeq 4000. Using fastp at Q25 and MiXCR, TCRdb reprocessed the public reads and kept productive beta chains. The sample table records about 13,000 clones; approximately 23% of these occur just once. The ten top clones hold about 11% of the sample. Source material: adjacent normal tissue. These receptors were obtained from a female donor with papillary thyroid cancer or a benign thyroid nodule (not recorded which). Some clones in this sample may be carry-over from other donors' samples.

The chain is built from TRBV7-2 and TRBJ1-3, with D hard to call. V was cut by 1 base and J by 4 bases, with 5 bases left in between. The CDR3 length is 13 residues. Germline CDR1 and CDR2: SGHTA and FQGNSA. Here the CDR3 reads CASSLGRGNTIYF. For the CDR3, the DNA is TGTGCCAGCAGCTTAGGTCGCGGAAACACCATATATTTT.

In this sample, this clone is medium-sized. The chain employs TRBV7-3 and TRBJ2-7; D is unresolved. The CDR3 extends over 15 amino acids. Trimming left V 5 bases short and J 5 bases short, with 19 bases between. In germline, CDR1 is SGHTA, CDR2 FQGTGA. The CDR3 reads CASSPSYQPTDEQYF. The CDR3 nucleotides read TGTGCCAGCAGCCCATCCTACCAGCCTACCGACGAGCAGTACTTC.

This clone rates as medium-sized. V and J are TRBV11-2 and TRBJ1-5, with no clear D. The CDR3 sequence is 16 residues long. V was cut by 5 bases and J by 9 bases, with 23 bases left in between. Germline V lookup: CDR1 SGHAT, CDR2 FQNNGV. CDR3 in DNA: TGTGCCAGCAGCGACACCGTGGCAAGGGCCCAGAGGCCCCAGCATTTT. This sequence encodes CASSDTVARAQRPQHF.

The J gene is TRBJ2-7, the V gene TRBV12-3 or TRBV12-4; D is possibly TRBD1 (6 bases). V was shortened by 8 bases and J by 7 bases, with 15 bases between the two germline ends. The CDR3 is made up of 12 amino acids. CDR3: CASRDKGKEQYF. CDR3 in DNA: TGTGCCAGCCGGGACAAAGGGAAGGAGCAGTACTTC.

The rearrangement uses TRBV9 and TRBJ2-7; possibly TRBD1 or TRBD2 for D (6 bases each). From germline, CDR1 is SGDLS and CDR2 YYNGEE. The ends were cut back, 3 bases at V and 7 bases at J, with 20 bases in the middle. CDR3 length equals 15 residues. Written as DNA, the CDR3 is TGTGCCAGCAGCGCCGGCACACTGGGGGCGGGGGAGCAGTACTTC. This encodes CASSAGTLGAGEQYF.

This clone was seen a handful of times. The chain carries TRBV6-1 and TRBJ1-6; D ambiguous. The V and J ends lost 8 bases and 8 bases respectively, with 19 bases between them. CDR1 MNHNS and CDR2 SASEGT come from the germline V gene. The CDR3 length is 15 residues. The CDR3: CASGPERAWYSPLHF. The CDR3 DNA reads TGTGCCAGCGGCCCTGAGAGGGCTTGGTATTCACCCCTCCACTTT.

The rearrangement uses TRBV5-1 and TRBJ2-7; D is possibly TRBD1 (6 bases). V was pared by 4 bases and J by 2 bases, with 10 bases between. The CDR3 sequence is 13 residues long. CDR1 SGHRS and CDR2 YFSETQ come from the germline V gene. CDR3 loop: CASSQDSPYEQYF. The CDR3 DNA is TGCGCCAGCAGCCAGGACAGCCCCTACGAGCAGTACTTC.

A note on this clone: In this CDR3 the conserved last residue, phenylalanine or tryptophan, is missing, so a read error is likely. The limits of the CDR3 on the DNA are not certain, so only TCRdb's listed CDR3 is given. V and J are TRBV9 and TRBJ1-1; the table's D call, TRBD1, was not checked against the DNA. The CDR3 has 9 residues if both end residues are counted. CDR1 and CDR2 (germline): SGDLS, YYNGEE. The CDR3 is CASSVPSNR.

This clone rates as medium-sized. The chain links TRBV6-1 to TRBJ2-7; 11 bases fit TRBD2. The CDR3 runs 15 residues. After removal of 6 bases from V and 0 bases from J, the junction contained 4 bases not matched to a gene. Germline V lookup: CDR1 MNHNS, CDR2 SASEGT. The CDR3 DNA is TGTGCCAGCAGGACTAGCGGGGCGGTCTCCTACGAGCAGTACTTC. This gives the protein CASRTSGAVSYEQYF.

In its sample, this clone was seen a few times. This rearrangement joins TRBV28 to TRBJ1-2, with D possibly matching TRBD1 (6 bases). There are 16 residues in the CDR3. Germline loops: CDR1 MDHEN, CDR2 SYDVKM. V was clipped by 6 bases and J by 0 bases, with 17 bases between them. CDR3 protein: CASSLNPGQPNYGYTF. CDR3 coding DNA: TGTGCCAGCAGCCTTAACCCTGGACAGCCTAACTATGGCTACACCTTC.

Judged by abundance, this clone is medium-sized. The chain carries TRBV6-1 and TRBJ2-7; D unresolved. There are 14 residues in the CDR3. V lost 1 base to trimming and J lost 1 base, with 8 bases between them. Looked up from germline, CDR1 is MNHNS and CDR2 is SASEGT. The CDR3 region is CASSEETSSYEQYF. CDR3 nucleotide sequence: TGTGCCAGCAGTGAAGAAACCTCATCCTACGAGCAGTACTTC.

This clone has a handful of counts. An end of the junction does not agree with germline; a read error may underlie this. The chain has TRBV24-1 and TRBJ1-2; D gene ambiguous. The CDR3 consists of 12 residues. The germline CDR1 and CDR2 sequences are KGHDR and SFDVKD. The CDR3 loop reads CSTMGPNYGYTF. CDR3 nucleotide sequence: TGTTCCACCATGGGTCCTAACTATGGCTACACCTTC.

This clone has at least ten counts. CDR3 residues: CASSSSGANYGYTF. The CDR3 bases are TGTGCCAGCAGCTCAAGCGGGGCTAACTATGGCTACACCTTC. This chain joins TRBV7-9 and TRBJ1-2; no definite D call. This CDR3 comprises 14 residues. Trimming stripped 4 bases from V and 0 bases from J, with 9 bases between. Germline CDR1 is SEHNR and CDR2 is FQNEAQ (reference sequence).

The rearrangement joins TRBV6-1 to TRBJ2-7, with 10 positions matching TRBD1. The CDR3 covers 13 residues. J gave up 4 bases and V 8 bases, and 5 bases lay outside the gene matches. CDR1 and CDR2 (germline): MNHNS, SASEGT. The CDR3: CASPGTGDYEQYF. Written as DNA, the CDR3 is TGTGCCAGCCCCGGGACAGGGGATTACGAGCAGTACTTC.

The V and J genes are TRBV30 and TRBJ2-1, with TRBD2 matching 9 bases. The CDR3 contains 19 residues. Germline V gives CDR1 GTSNPN, CDR2 SVGIG (reference sequence). V lost 1 base and J lost 4; bases outside the gene matches: 17. The CDR3 protein is CAWSGGWLAGAASYNEQFF. CDR3 sequence (DNA): TGTGCCTGGAGTGGCGGGTGGTTAGCGGGAGCCGCGAGTTACAATGAGCAGTTCTTC.

In its sample, this clone ranks as medium-sized (0.01 to 0.1%). J is TRBJ2-7 and V is TRBV7-8; D gene ambiguous. Germline V CDR1 and CDR2: SGHVS, FQNEAQ. Between the trimmed V and J ends, which lost 1 base and 2 bases, there was a span of 12 bases. The CDR3 consists of 15 residues. Here the CDR3 reads CASSLGFQATYEQYF. CDR3 DNA sequence: TGTGCCAGCAGCTTAGGGTTCCAGGCTACCTACGAGCAGTACTTC.

This clone is labeled as medium-sized. V gene TRBV7-3 combines with J gene TRBJ2-2, with D possibly matching TRBD2 (6 bases). Germline CDR1 and CDR2: SGHTA and FQGTGA. The CDR3 runs to 15 residues. V dropped 5 bases and J dropped 5 bases, with 15 bases sitting between them. The CDR3 nucleotides are TGTGCCAGCAGCCACCTGGGGGGTGGAACCGGGGAGCTGTTTTTT. This codes for CASSHLGGGTGELFF. Drawing the rest from reference TRBV7-3 and TRBJ2-2, the complete variable domain is GAGVSQTPSNKVTEKGKYVELRCDPISGHTALYWYRQSLGQGPEFLIYFQGTGAADDSGLPNDRFFAVRPEGSVSTLKIQRTERGDSAVYLCASSHLGGGTGELFFGEGSRLTVL.

This clone was observed many times. The V call is TRBV11-3, the J call TRBJ2-5; D may be TRBD2 (5 bases). CDR3 length: 13 residues. Trimming left V 5 bases short and J 4 bases short, with 11 bases between. CDR1 is SGHNT, CDR2 YENEEA, per germline. CDR3 coding DNA: TGTGCCAGCAGCACAACGGGGTCAGAGACCCAGTACTTC. Translation: CASSTTGSETQYF.

The rearrangement links TRBV2 to TRBJ1-4, with 10 bases matching TRBD1. The CDR3 runs to 15 residues. The germline V gene encodes CDR1 SNHLY and CDR2 FYNNEI. The V and J ends lost 7 bases and 5 bases, in that order; junction bases with no gene match: 7. The CDR3 here is CASKFMGQGNEKLFF. The CDR3 coding sequence is TGTGCCAGCAAGTTTATGGGACAGGGGAATGAAAAACTGTTTTTT.

This chain links TRBV5-4 with TRBJ2-6, with 7 bases lining up with TRBD1. Trimming at V came to 3 bases and at J to 2 bases, leaving 2 bases not matched to a gene. The V gene's germline CDR1 is SGHNT and CDR2 YYREEE (reference sequence). This CDR3 region has 15 residues. As DNA, the CDR3 is TGTGCCAGCAGCTCAGGGGGAGCTGGGGCCAACGTCCTGACTTTC. It encodes CASSSGGAGANVLTF.

This clone was seen ten or more times. The V and J genes are TRBV18 and TRBJ2-5; D unresolved. Trimming shortened V by 2 bases and J by 2 bases, and 9 bases separated the two germline ends. Germline assignment: CDR1 KGHSH and CDR2 LQKENI. This CDR3 comprises 14 residues. CDR3 loop: CASSPGAEQETQYF. The CDR3 DNA reads TGTGCCAGCTCACCAGGTGCGGAACAAGAGACCCAGTACTTC.

The J gene is TRBJ1-1, the V gene TRBV18; 7 bases are shared with TRBD1. V trimming: 4 bases; J trimming: 3 bases; junction bases outside the gene matches: 11. Germline loops: CDR1 KGHSH, CDR2 LQKENI. This CDR3 spans 16 amino acids. The CDR3, as DNA: TGTGCCAGCTCACAATTGCCGACAGGGTCCGACACTGAAGCTTTCTTT. Translated: CASSQLPTGSDTEAFF. Variable domain in full (rest from reference TRBV18 and TRBJ1-1): NAGVMQNPRHLVRRRGQEARLRCSPMKGHSHVYWYRQLPEEGLKFMVYLQKENIIDESGMPKERFSAEFPKEGPSILRIQQVVRGDSAAYFCASSQLPTGSDTEAFFGQGTRLTVV.

This clone was observed many times. CDR3 protein: CATRARLHGETQYF. DNA for the CDR3: TGTGCCACCAGGGCCCGGTTGCACGGGGAGACCCAGTACTTC. This chain joins TRBV24-1 and TRBJ2-5; D is unclear. V lost 7 bases, J lost 5 bases, and 16 bases lay in between. Germline CDR1 KGHDR, CDR2 SFDVKD. The CDR3 contains 14 residues.

This clone appeared a few times. This chain connects TRBV12-3 or TRBV12-4 to TRBJ2-2; the D call may be TRBD1 or TRBD2 (5 bases each). The CDR3 is 14 amino acids. Trimming removed 3 bases from V and 3 bases from J, with 8 bases in between. The CDR3 nucleotides are TGTGCCAGCAGTTTGGTGGGGGACACCGGGGAGCTGTTTTTT. Encoded protein: CASSLVGDTGELFF.

In DNA form, the CDR3 reads TGCAGTGCTAGTGCCGGGACTAGCGGGCGATACGAGCAGTACTTC. It translates to CSASAGTSGRYEQYF. The V gene is TRBV20-1, the J gene TRBJ2-7, with 12 bases lining up with TRBD2. The germline gives CDR1 DFQATT, CDR2 SNEGSKA (reference sequence). This CDR3 has 15 residues. V lost 3 bases and J lost 4; bases outside the gene matches: 7.

The chain has TRBV4-2 and TRBJ2-1; 14 bases map to TRBD2. The germline CDR1 and CDR2 sequences are LGHNA and YNFKEQ. With 2 bases clipped from V and 7 bases from J, the junction kept 10 bases outside the gene matches. The CDR3 spans 18 residues. CDR3 nucleotide sequence: TGTGCCAGCAGCCAATTTAAGGCCTGGACTAGCGGGAGGAATGAGCAGTTCTTC. It encodes CASSQFKAWTSGRNEQFF.

The chain combines TRBV3-1 with TRBJ2-7, with 7 bases lining up with TRBD1. The CDR3 length is 16 residues. The ends lost 0 bases at V and 7 bases at J; junction bases unmatched: 12. Germline lookup yields CDR1 LGHDT and CDR2 YNNKEL (reference sequence). The CDR3, as DNA: TGTGCCAGCAGCCAAGAAGAAGACAGGGTGCTAAAGGAGCAGTACTTC. Translating it yields CASSQEEDRVLKEQYF.